The clone carrying this T cell receptor (beta chain) was recorded only once. This sample is part of a study of blood T cell repertoires in COVID-19. In the study overall: From the United States, Italy and Spain came samples of acute and convalescent COVID-19. Sources were T cells, B-cell-depleted T cells, or PBMCs; the material itself was cDNA or gDNA.

Germline trimming cut 5 bases from V and 1 base from J; bases unmatched to any gene: 3. The CDR3 extends over 14 amino acids. CDR1 is LNHDA, CDR2 SQIVND, per germline (reference sequence). Authors' methods: Scientists estimated how many nucleated cells there were by amplifying reference gene primers. Some clones are missing from TCRdb's copy, which holds only in-frame ones; the method was immunoSEQ multiplex PCR. That table furnishes V, J and clone size, whereas the DNA furnished D and trimming. This table holds about 140,000 clones, 80% to 90% found once. The J gene is TRBJ2-7, the V gene TRBV19; 9 bases align to TRBD1. The sequenced sample consisted of peripheral blood. This receptor was taken from a man aged 55 to 70 with active or convalescent COVID-19. In DNA, the CDR3 is TGTGCCAGTAGTTCCGGACAGGGGTCCTACGAGCAGTACTTC. It codes for CASSSGQGSYEQYF.